A single sample is the source of the 13 T cell receptor beta chains below, sequenced in a study of T cell responses to AZD1222 COVID-19 vaccine. TCRdb's copy holds only in-frame clones and misses some; the assay was immunoSEQ multiplex PCR. The sample shows about 120,000 clones, about nine tenths of them seen only once. The sample here was peripheral blood, taken on day 0 of AZD1222 vaccination. Every receptor here comes from an adult in good health.

The rearrangement joins TRBV5-6 to TRBJ2-1, with D hard to call. The CDR3 extends over 14 amino acids. Germline loops: CDR1 SGHDT, CDR2 YYEEEE. V lost 7 bases to trimming and J lost 4 bases, with 15 bases between them. The CDR3 nucleotides are TGTGCCAGCCGATCCGGAAACCTATACAATGAGCAGTTCTTC. Protein product: CASRSGNLYNEQFF. Supplemented by reference TRBV5-6 and TRBJ2-1, the full variable domain reads DAGVTQSPTHLIKTRGQQVTLRCSPKSGHDTVSWYQQALGQGPQFIFQYYEEEERQRGNFPDRFSGHQFPNYSSELNVNALLLGDSALYLCASRSGNLYNEQFFGPGTRLTVL.

This CDR3 is CASSSRGGSYNEQFF. Written as DNA, the CDR3 is TGTGCCAGCAGCTCGCGGGGGGGCTCCTACAATGAGCAGTTCTTC. The chain uses TRBV7-2 and TRBJ2-1; 9 bases are a match to TRBD2. Germline CDR1 is SGHTA and CDR2 is FQGNSA. With 4 bases clipped from V and 0 bases from J, the junction kept 1 base outside the gene matches. The CDR3 runs 15 residues.

The V gene is TRBV10-3, the J gene TRBJ2-1; D gene uncertain. Germline V gene sequence: CDR1 ENHRY, CDR2 SYGVKD. The CDR3 totals 15 residues. V was trimmed by 2 bases and J by 4 bases, leaving 12 bases between them. DNA of the CDR3: TGTGCCATCAGTGAGGAGCTCCTGGGGTACAATGAGCAGTTCTTC. This encodes CAISEELLGYNEQFF.

This sequence joins TRBV5-6 and TRBJ2-4; possible D gene TRBD2, 6 bases. Germline CDR1 and CDR2: SGHDT and YYEEEE. The CDR3 is 16 amino acids. V was clipped by 1 base and J by 3 bases, with 14 bases between them. CDR3 protein: CASSLSNTGGKNIQYF. CDR3 DNA: TGTGCCAGCAGCTTGTCGAACACCGGGGGCAAAAACATTCAGTACTTC.

The chain carries TRBV27 and TRBJ1-1; D is possibly TRBD1 (6 bases). The CDR3 runs to 16 residues. In germline, CDR1 is MNHEY, CDR2 SMNVEV (reference sequence). The V and J ends lost 6 bases and 5 bases respectively, with 22 bases between them. CDR3 DNA sequence: TGTGCCAGCAGCACGTGGGGCAGGGGCCGTGATACTGAAGCTTTCTTT. Its protein product is CASSTWGRGRDTEAFF.

The gene calls are TRBV7-8 and TRBJ1-2, with D unclear. Trimming removed 1 base from V and 5 bases from J, with 8 bases in between. The CDR3 covers 13 residues. CDR1 is SGHVS, CDR2 FQNEAQ, per germline. As DNA, the CDR3 is TGTGCCAGCAGCTTAGAGTCCCTGTATGGCTACACCTTC. This codes for CASSLESLYGYTF.

The chain has TRBV4-2 and TRBJ2-3, with 7 bases matching TRBD2. The CDR3 totals 17 residues. V lost 0 bases, J lost 1 base, and 7 bases stayed unmatched. Germline lookup yields CDR1 LGHNA and CDR2 YNFKEQ. The DNA for the CDR3 is TGTGCCAGCAGCCAAGATATTTCCAGCGGGGGCACAGATACGCAGTATTTT. Its protein product is CASSQDISSGGTDTQYF.

V is TRBV18 and J is TRBJ1-3; no clear D. CDR1 and CDR2 (germline): KGHSH, LQKENI. The V gene lost 6 bases and the J gene lost 5 bases, with 17 bases spanning the gap. CDR3 length equals 15 residues. In DNA form, the CDR3 reads TGTGCCAGCTCTCCCTCGTTCGGGTTGAGAAACACCATATATTTT. It codes for CASSPSFGLRNTIYF.

V usage is TRBV5-1 and J usage is TRBJ2-1, with D possibly called TRBD1 or TRBD2 (5 bases each). Germline assignment: CDR1 SGHRS and CDR2 YFSETQ. V was shortened by 2 bases and J by 13 bases, with 13 bases between the two germline ends. There are 12 residues in the CDR3. CDR3 in DNA: TGCGCCAGCAGCTTTGGGGGTTTGGAACAGTTCTTC. It codes for CASSFGGLEQFF. The entire variable domain, with the rest obtained from reference TRBV5-1 and TRBJ2-1, is as follows: KAGVTQTPRYLIKTRGQQVTLSCSPISGHRSVSWYQQTPGQGLQFLFEYFSETQRNKGNFPGRFSGRQFSNSRSEMNVSTLELGDSALYLCASSFGGLEQFFGPGTRLTVL.

A single count supports this clone. The J gene is TRBJ2-1, the V gene TRBV5-1; 9 nucleotides match TRBD2. This CDR3 has 16 amino acids. With V trimmed by 4 bases and J by 9 bases, 14 bases remained unmatched. CDR1 is SGHRS, CDR2 YFSETQ, per germline. The CDR3 spells CASSPLAGSTHPEQFF. The CDR3 DNA is TGCGCCAGCAGCCCCCTAGCGGGGAGCACACACCCTGAGCAGTTCTTC.

The chain couples TRBV18 to TRBJ1-2; D may be TRBD1 (5 bases). This CDR3 is built from 13 residues. V was shortened by 2 bases and J by 3 bases, with 7 bases between the two germline ends. Per the germline V gene, CDR1 is KGHSH and CDR2 is LQKENI. CDR3 loop: CASSPSQDYGYTF. CDR3 DNA sequence: TGTGCCAGCTCACCATCACAGGACTATGGCTACACCTTC.

The J gene is TRBJ2-1, the V gene TRBV2, with D perhaps matching TRBD1 or TRBD2 (7 bases each). The CDR3 is 12 residues long. Germline lookup yields CDR1 SNHLY and CDR2 FYNNEI. Trimming removed 0 bases from V and 16 bases from J, with 13 bases in between. CDR3 protein: CASSEAGRGGFF. The CDR3 DNA reads TGTGCCAGCAGTGAAGCGGGCAGGGGGGGTTTCTTC.

The rearrangement links TRBV4-3 to TRBJ1-1, with 7 positions matching TRBD1. Per germline, CDR1 LGHNA and CDR2 YSLEER. Unmatched junction bases numbered 9, after V lost 0 bases and J lost 5 bases. This CDR3 contains 16 residues. In DNA form, the CDR3 reads TGCGCCAGCAGCCAAGATAGAATGACAGGGATGACTGAAGCTTTCTTT. Its translation: CASSQDRMTGMTEAFF.